The clone carrying this T cell receptor beta chain was picked up a small number of times. The antigen is undetermined. TCRdb reprocessed the 5' RACE reads via MiXCR and lists one record per CDR3 protein. The table lists around 400,000 distinct CDR3 sequences, roughly 11% of them singletons. This specimen comes from a study of T cells after yellow fever vaccination. Trimming removed 4 bases from V and 5 bases from J, with 21 bases in between. Germline CDR1 SGHRS, CDR2 YFSETQ. This CDR3 has 16 residues. Study-level results: Contamination by abundant bulk-population clonotypes could be present in FACS-sorted repertoires. Clones from primary vaccination mostly reappeared after the booster (about 97% CD4, about 88% CD8).

The V and J genes are TRBV5-1 and TRBJ1-1, with a tentative D call TRBD1 (6 bases). The source was PBMCs, collected on the day of the first yellow fever vaccination. The clonotype was recovered from a man aged 18 to 29 who received the YFV17D yellow fever vaccine. The CDR3 protein is CASSPVLGGALTEAFF. The DNA of the CDR3 is TGCGCCAGCAGCCCAGTGTTGGGGGGGGCGCTGACTGAAGCTTTCTTT.